This entry features one T cell receptor beta chain sequence. The antigen remains unidentified. This sample is part of a study of CD8 T cells in Susac syndrome. Study-wide results and limits: Only a relatively small number of individuals were included in the TCR sequencing and HLA analysis.

CD8+ and CD4+ T cells from blood underwent TCR beta sequencing, which was carried out in a high-throughput format. Random hexamers served to reverse transcribe roughly 0.5 to 1 ug RNA. Amplification of the TCR beta CDR3 was carried out by immunoSEQ multiplex PCR, which spanned a total of 54 Vbeta and 13 Jbeta segments. TCRdb redid the calling of the immunoSEQ multiplex PCR reads with MiXCR, one entry per CDR3 protein. The sample has under 200,000 distinct CDR3 sequences, 85% to 95% seen once; the top ten hold about 0.1%. Germline V gene data show CDR1 as LGHDT and CDR2 as YNNKEL (reference sequence). Trimming left V 2 bases short and J 1 base short, with 8 bases between. There are 14 residues in the CDR3.

The chain uses TRBV3-1 and TRBJ1-2, with D unresolved. The material sequenced was CD4+ T cells from PBMCs. This TCR was sampled from a human donor in good health. CDR3 DNA: TGTGCCAGCAGCCAACAGGTAGATAACTATGGCTACACCTTC. This sequence encodes CASSQQVDNYGYTF.